This passage covers 7 T cell receptor beta chains from one sample sequenced in a study of cytomegalovirus exposure and HLA in healthy donors (dated by TCRdb to between 2016 and 2019). Library preparation employed the immunoSEQ multiplex PCR assay. For the multiplex PCR, a mixture combining 60 forward primers for TCR Vbeta segments and 13 reverse primers for TCR Jbeta segments was used. In its TCRdb copy, this immuneACCESS table keeps in-frame sequences only and misses some clones. Where compared with another copy, unresolved V genes explain less than half of these, and the others have no known cause. The sample records 150,000 to 200,000 clones, roughly 80% of which are singletons. The ten largest make up about 1.6% of the sample. Sequenced input: PBMCs. The receptors derive from a man aged 45 to 65 in good health and CMV-seronegative.

This clone showed up just once. The rearrangement joins TRBV19 to TRBJ2-2; D uncertain. Germline CDR1 LNHDA, CDR2 SQIVND (reference sequence). Deletions cut 9 bases from V and 0 bases from J, with 14 bases between. The CDR3 loop spans 15 amino acids. The CDR3 spells CASANRDANTGELFF. In DNA, the CDR3 is TGTGCCAGCGCGAACAGAGACGCGAACACCGGGGAGCTGTTTTTT.

The chain has TRBV7-9 and TRBJ2-7; 7 bases fit TRBD1. This CDR3 contains 14 residues. The V segment lost 4 bases and the J segment 6 bases; nucleotides outside the gene matches: 9. Germline V gene sequence: CDR1 SEHNR, CDR2 FQNEAQ (reference sequence). CDR3 sequence reads: CASSSERQGSEQYF. The CDR3 DNA follows: TGTGCCAGCAGCTCAGAGAGACAGGGCTCCGAGCAGTACTTC. The full variable domain, with the rest looked up from reference TRBV7-9 and TRBJ2-7, is DTGVSQNPRHKITKRGQNVTFRCDPISEHNRLYWYRQTLGQGPEFLTYFQNEAQLEKSRLLSDRFSAERPKGSFSTLEIQRTEQGDSAMYLCASSSERQGSEQYFGPGTRLTVT.

This chain uses TRBV28 with TRBJ2-7; D is perhaps TRBD2 (6 bases). Germline V gene sequence: CDR1 MDHEN, CDR2 SYDVKM. V was clipped by 3 bases and J by 2 bases, with 17 bases between them. The CDR3 runs 16 residues. CDR3 DNA: TGTGCCAGCAGTTTCTCGGGAAGCGGGCGTCCCTACGAGCAGTACTTC. This gives the protein CASSFSGSGRPYEQYF.

This rearrangement joins TRBV19 to TRBJ2-5, with D tentatively TRBD2 (6 bases). V dropped 0 bases and J dropped 5 bases, with 16 bases sitting between them. Per germline, CDR1 LNHDA and CDR2 SQIVND (reference sequence). The CDR3 is 16 residues long. CDR3 DNA: TGTGCCAGTAGTATAGATACCGGGAGCAATCGGGAGACCCAGTACTTC. Translating it yields CASSIDTGSNRETQYF.

Worth noting for this clone: The junction and the germline gene differ at one end; a read error may be behind it. The V gene is TRBV6-1, the J gene TRBJ2-1; 14 bases match TRBD2. Germline CDR1 reads MNHNS; CDR2 reads SASEGT. The CDR3 contains 21 residues. The CDR3 region has the DNA TGTGCCAGCAGTAAAGCCACACAGGGACTCGGGACTAGCGGGAGCGCGAATGAGCAGTTCTTC. Translating it yields CASSKATQGLGTSGSANEQFF.

The chain combines TRBV7-9 with TRBJ1-4, with 8 bases aligning to TRBD1. The V and J ends lost 5 bases and 5 bases, in that order; junction bases with no gene match: 7. The CDR3 is made up of 15 amino acids. CDR1 is SEHNR, CDR2 FQNEAQ, per germline (reference sequence). The CDR3 DNA reads TGTGCCAGCAGCCAGAGACAGGGGAGCAATGAAAAACTGTTTTTT. It specifies CASSQRQGSNEKLFF.

V usage is TRBV7-9 and J usage is TRBJ1-5; D ambiguous. Trimming removed 2 bases at V and 6 bases at J, with 11 bases between. The CDR3 sequence is 14 residues long. From germline, CDR1 is SEHNR and CDR2 FQNEAQ (reference sequence). CDR3 in DNA: TGTGCCAGCAGCTTAAGTCCGAGCGGTCAGCCCCAGCATTTT. Its translation is CASSLSPSGQPQHF. Supplemented by reference TRBV7-9 and TRBJ1-5, the full variable domain reads DTGVSQNPRHKITKRGQNVTFRCDPISEHNRLYWYRQTLGQGPEFLTYFQNEAQLEKSRLLSDRFSAERPKGSFSTLEIQRTEQGDSAMYLCASSLSPSGQPQHFGDGTRLSIL.